Below, 19 T cell receptor beta chains from the same sample are listed, as sequenced in a study of T-cell reconstitution after alpha-beta-depleted transplantation in children. It was with unique molecular identifiers that the TCRbeta library was prepared. MiXCR, run by TCRdb on the PCR reads, gives a single entry per CDR3 protein. The sample includes a few hundred thousand distinct CDR3 sequences, 9.7% of them seen just once. Sequencing was performed on PBMCs from the stem cell graft donor, taken from the stem cell graft. These receptor sequences come from a human donor who donated a stem cell graft to a child with SCID.

This clonotype has a count of ten or more. The CDR3 DNA follows: TGCGCCAGCAGCTTAGGCGGGACAGGGGGCTGGGATACGCAGTATTTT. Translating it yields CASSLGGTGGWDTQYF. The chain employs TRBV5-1 and TRBJ2-3, with 12 nucleotides matching TRBD1. J was trimmed by 6 bases and V by 2 bases; bases with no gene match: 7. Per germline, CDR1 SGHRS and CDR2 YFSETQ. The CDR3 runs to 16 residues.

The sample holds many counts of this clonotype. The V call is TRBV20-1, the J call TRBJ2-7; TRBD2 aligns across 10 bases. V trimming: 0 bases; J trimming: 0 bases; junction bases outside the gene matches: 2. The CDR3 has 15 residues. CDR1 DFQATT and CDR2 SNEGSKA come from the germline V gene (reference sequence). The CDR3 bases are TGCAGTGCTAGAGAGCTAGCGGGGGACTCCTACGAGCAGTACTTC. This codes for CSARELAGDSYEQYF.

The sample holds many counts of this clonotype. The chain links TRBV20-1 to TRBJ2-1, with TRBD2 identical over 14 bases. The CDR3 is 17 residues long. Germline V gene data show CDR1 as DFQATT and CDR2 as SNEGSKA (reference sequence). Unmatched junction bases numbered 12, after V lost 2 bases and J lost 9 bases. Here the CDR3 DNA reads TGCAGTGCTAGACAGACTCGACTAGCGGGGGGGCAGGGTGAGCAGTTCTTC. It translates to CSARQTRLAGGQGEQFF.

This clonotype was counted many times. The chain recombines TRBV29-1 with TRBJ1-2, with D hard to call. This CDR3 contains 11 residues. The V and J ends lost 6 bases and 2 bases respectively, with 7 bases between them. Germline CDR1 is SQVTM and CDR2 is ANQGSEA. CDR3 sequence reads: CSVTRNYGYTF. The DNA of the CDR3 is TGCAGCGTGACCCGCAACTATGGCTACACCTTC.

Many counts were recorded for this clonotype. V gene TRBV3-1 combines with J gene TRBJ1-2; D not resolved. The CDR3 extends over 14 amino acids. The germline gives CDR1 LGHDT, CDR2 YNNKEL (reference sequence). Trimming took 1 base from V and 8 from J, leaving 14 bases between them. The CDR3 spells CASSQGPRTRGYTF. For the CDR3, the DNA is TGTGCCAGCAGCCAAGGGCCCCGCACCCGAGGCTACACCTTC.

This clonotype was picked up many times. The CDR3 sequence: CASSRQGSGNTIYF. DNA of the CDR3: TGTGCCAGTAGTCGGCAGGGGAGTGGAAACACCATATATTTT. V usage is TRBV19 and J usage is TRBJ1-3, with a tentative D call TRBD1 (6 bases). Germline V lookup: CDR1 LNHDA, CDR2 SQIVND (reference sequence). V was trimmed by 5 bases and J by 3 bases, leaving 11 bases between them. CDR3 size: 14 residues. The variable domain in full, completed from reference TRBV19 and TRBJ1-3, reads DGGITQSPKYLFRKEGQNVTLSCEQNLNHDAMYWYRQDPGQGLRLIYYSQIVNDFQKGDIAEGYSVSREKKESFPLTVTSAQKNPTAFYLCASSRQGSGNTIYFGEGSWLTVV.

Many counts were recorded for this clonotype. The chain uses TRBV5-1 and TRBJ1-2; TRBD1 is a possible D gene (6 bases). CDR3 length: 14 residues. Germline CDR1 and CDR2: SGHRS and YFSETQ. Trimming stripped 6 bases from V and 2 bases from J, with 14 bases between. CDR3 nucleotide sequence: TGCGCCAGCAAGACTACGACAGGCAACTATGGCTACACCTTC. It is translated as CASKTTTGNYGYTF.

This clonotype was seen repeatedly, ten times or more. The chain links TRBV6-5 to TRBJ1-2; D is perhaps TRBD1 (5 bases). V lost 1 base to trimming and J lost 6 bases, with 12 bases between them. The CDR3 is 14 amino acids. Germline V gene data show CDR1 as MNHEY and CDR2 as SVGAGI. CDR3 nucleotide sequence: TGTGCCAGCAGTTACTTGTCAGGGTTTGATGGCTACACCTTC. Protein: CASSYLSGFDGYTF.

This clonotype was observed at least ten times. V is TRBV20-1 and J is TRBJ1-1; no reliable D call. Trimming removed 1 base from V and 7 bases from J, with 16 bases in between. The germline V gene has CDR1 DFQATT and CDR2 SNEGSKA (reference sequence). This CDR3 has 14 amino acids. In nucleotides, the CDR3 is TGCAGTGCTAGAGTCCAGGCAGCGCCCATTGAAGCTTTCTTT. Protein: CSARVQAAPIEAFF.

This clonotype was picked up many times. The genes are TRBV15 and TRBJ1-5; a possible D gene is TRBD1 (6 bases). From germline, CDR1 is LNHNV and CDR2 YYDKDF (reference sequence). The CDR3 loop spans 15 amino acids. The ends were cut back, 8 bases at V and 6 bases at J, with 20 bases in the middle. CDR3: CATGERTERGQPQHF. As DNA, the CDR3 is TGTGCCACCGGGGAAAGGACAGAGCGGGGTCAGCCCCAGCATTTT.

This clonotype appeared many times. The chain combines TRBV11-2 with TRBJ1-6, with D maybe TRBD1 (6 bases). This CDR3 is 18 amino acids long. CDR1 is SGHAT and CDR2 is FQNNGV in the germline V gene. Trimming removed 5 bases from V and 3 bases from J, with 20 bases in between. The CDR3 spells CASSQSPGGQLYNSPLHF. DNA for the CDR3: TGTGCCAGCAGCCAGTCACCAGGAGGACAGCTCTATAATTCACCCCTCCACTTT.

This clonotype was counted ten times or more. This sequence joins TRBV5-1 and TRBJ2-7; TRBD1 matches at 7 bases. Germline lookup yields CDR1 SGHRS and CDR2 YFSETQ. The CDR3 is 14 amino acids. V was pared by 4 bases and J by 3 bases, with 7 bases of the junction left unmatched. The CDR3 DNA is TGCGCCAGCAGCGAACAGGGGAATGACTACGAGCAGTACTTC. Protein sequence: CASSEQGNDYEQYF. The variable domain in full, completed from reference TRBV5-1 and TRBJ2-7, reads KAGVTQTPRYLIKTRGQQVTLSCSPISGHRSVSWYQQTPGQGLQFLFEYFSETQRNKGNFPGRFSGRQFSNSRSEMNVSTLELGDSALYLCASSEQGNDYEQYFGPGTRLTVT.

This clonotype was counted many times. This chain joins TRBV25-1 and TRBJ1-2; tentatively, D is TRBD1 (6 bases). Germline loops: CDR1 MGHDK, CDR2 SYGVNS. V gave up 3 bases and J gave up 1 base, with 15 bases separating them. The CDR3 sequence is 16 residues long. As DNA, the CDR3 is TGTGCCAGCAGTGATGACTACGGGACACATAACTATGGCTACACCTTC. The encoded protein is CASSDDYGTHNYGYTF.

This clonotype occurred many times. This chain links TRBV5-1 with TRBJ1-5; the D is unclear. CDR1 and CDR2 from the germline V gene are SGHRS and YFSETQ. The V end was cut by 0 bases, the J end by 3 bases, with 10 bases between. The CDR3 runs to 15 residues. As DNA, the CDR3 is TGCGCCAGCAGCTTGGATTTCTCCTACAATCAGCCCCAGCATTTT. Its translation: CASSLDFSYNQPQHF.

This clonotype was observed a few times. This chain uses TRBV12-3 or TRBV12-4 with TRBJ2-2; D is undetermined. The ends were cut back, 3 bases at V and 8 bases at J, with 4 bases in the middle. This CDR3 is built from 11 residues. The CDR3: CASSFRGELFF. As DNA, the CDR3 is TGTGCCAGCAGTTTCCGGGGGGAGCTGTTTTTT.

This clonotype has a count of ten or more. The rearrangement uses TRBV7-6 and TRBJ2-7; D gene ambiguous. Germline CDR1 and CDR2: SGHVS and FNYEAQ. The CDR3 contains 14 residues. The V gene lost 3 bases and the J gene lost 6 bases, with 15 bases spanning the gap. CDR3 in DNA: TGTGCCAGCAGCTTCGTTCCTCGCGACTCCGAGCAGTACTTC. Translation: CASSFVPRDSEQYF. The full variable domain, with the rest looked up from reference TRBV7-6 and TRBJ2-7, is GAGVSQSPRYKVTKRGQDVALRCDPISGHVSLYWYRQALGQGPEFLTYFNYEAQQDKSGLPNDRFSAERPEGSISTLTIQRTEQRDSAMYRCASSFVPRDSEQYFGPGTRLTVT.

This clonotype came up many times. CDR3 sequence: CASSFRDRANGYTF. CDR3 in DNA: TGTGCCAGCAGCTTCCGGGACAGGGCTAATGGCTACACCTTC. This chain connects TRBV7-2 to TRBJ1-2; 9 bases fit TRBD1. The trim removed 3 bases at V and 6 bases at J, leaving 5 bases unmatched. Germline CDR1 is SGHTA and CDR2 is FQGNSA. This CDR3 has 14 residues.

This chain joins TRBV18 and TRBJ2-7; 8 bases map to TRBD1. Germline lookup yields CDR1 KGHSH and CDR2 LQKENI. This CDR3 is built from 15 residues. The ends lost 3 bases at V and 5 bases at J; junction bases unmatched: 9. CDR3 in amino acids: CASSPLDRGGHEQYF. The DNA for the CDR3 is TGTGCCAGCTCACCGCTAGACAGGGGAGGACACGAGCAGTACTTC.

The sample holds a few counts of this clonotype. V and J are TRBV18 and TRBJ1-6; D gene uncertain. V gave up 1 base and J gave up 7 bases, with 14 bases separating them. The CDR3 is made up of 16 amino acids. The germline V gene has CDR1 KGHSH and CDR2 LQKENI. The CDR3 DNA sequence: TGTGCCAGCTCACCACTGGCAGCCTTGAACAATTCACCCCTCCACTTT. Its protein product is CASSPLAALNNSPLHF.